This is a list of T cell receptor beta chains from one sample in a study of monozygotic twins with inflammatory bowel disease. For each CDR3 protein, TCRdb gives one entry from its re-call of the 5' RACE reads, without DNA. This table holds approximately 330,000 distinct CDR3 sequences. Specimen: blood. Every receptor here comes from a human donor with ulcerative colitis or Crohn's disease, or a healthy co-twin of an affected twin (not recorded which). The CDR3 runs from the conserved cysteine through the conserved F or W.

CDR3aa,v_gene,j_gene
CAWIKVPSNEQFF,TRBV30,TRBJ2-1
CSVVRNSYEQYF,TRBV29-1,TRBJ2-7
CSALGDSSSGANVLTF,TRBV29-1,TRBJ2-6
CASSSDLGQGNDQPQHF,TRBV7-3,TRBJ1-5
CASSLEPSSGANVLTF,TRBV5-1,TRBJ2-6
CASSLVLRGGTNEKLFF,TRBV7-2,TRBJ1-4
CASSLRGFKSTEAFF,TRBV12-3/TRBV12-4,TRBJ1-1
CSADAGFSGRAKDTQYF,TRBV20-1,TRBJ2-3
CASSATPGTGVITDTQYF,TRBV5-1,TRBJ2-3
CASSQSRLVGQFF,TRBV23-1,TRBJ2-1
CATPGPSIGGIITYEQYF,TRBV24-1,TRBJ2-7
CATSRGPYNEQFF,TRBV15,TRBJ2-1
CASSIPGHTLAYEQYF,TRBV5-5,TRBJ2-7
CASSLARGRNTEAFF,TRBV5-1,TRBJ1-1
CSVVSTGGAEDGYTF,TRBV29-1,TRBJ1-2
CASSQDRGAGELFF,TRBV27,TRBJ2-2
CASSFHQTYNEQFF,TRBV7-9,TRBJ2-1
CASSPREGSTGELFF,TRBV5-1,TRBJ2-2
CSAREGAGRPEAFF,TRBV20-1,TRBJ1-1
CASSLWKWDRALNTGELFF,TRBV11-1,TRBJ2-2
CASSLSSTRGDTEAFF,TRBV11-2,TRBJ1-1
CASSIPGDPRRGYTF,TRBV19,TRBJ1-2
CATDTGFSGSNVLTF,TRBV10-3,TRBJ2-6
CASSYSSQMNTEAFF,TRBV6-2/TRBV6-3,TRBJ1-1
CSVDGLAGRTDTQYF,TRBV29-1,TRBJ2-3
CASSPGQVQLYEQYF,TRBV5-1,TRBJ2-7
CASSLSSSGANVLTF,TRBV7-2,TRBJ2-6